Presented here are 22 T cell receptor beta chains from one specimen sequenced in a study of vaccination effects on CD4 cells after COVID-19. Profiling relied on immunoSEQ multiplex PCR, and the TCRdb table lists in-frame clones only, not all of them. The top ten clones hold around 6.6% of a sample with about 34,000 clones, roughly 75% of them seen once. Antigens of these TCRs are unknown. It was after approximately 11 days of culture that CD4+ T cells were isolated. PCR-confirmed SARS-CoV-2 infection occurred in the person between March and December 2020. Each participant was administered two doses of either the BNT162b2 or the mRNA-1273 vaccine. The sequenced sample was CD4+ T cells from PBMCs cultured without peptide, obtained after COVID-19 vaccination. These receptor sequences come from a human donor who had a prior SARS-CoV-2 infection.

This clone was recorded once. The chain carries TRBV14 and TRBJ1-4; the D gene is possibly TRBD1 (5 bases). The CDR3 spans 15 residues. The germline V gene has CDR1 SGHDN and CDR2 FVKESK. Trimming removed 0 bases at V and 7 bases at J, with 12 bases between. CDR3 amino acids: CASSQDSGAGEKLFF. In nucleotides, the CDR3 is TGTGCCAGCAGCCAAGATTCCGGGGCTGGTGAAAAACTGTTTTTT.

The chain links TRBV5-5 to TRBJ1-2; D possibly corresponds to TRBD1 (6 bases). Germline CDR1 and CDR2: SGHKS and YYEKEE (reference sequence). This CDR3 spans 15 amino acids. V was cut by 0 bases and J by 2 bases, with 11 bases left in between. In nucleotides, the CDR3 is TGTGCCAGCAGCTTGGTAGGTACAGGGAACTATGGCTACACCTTC. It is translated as CASSLVGTGNYGYTF.

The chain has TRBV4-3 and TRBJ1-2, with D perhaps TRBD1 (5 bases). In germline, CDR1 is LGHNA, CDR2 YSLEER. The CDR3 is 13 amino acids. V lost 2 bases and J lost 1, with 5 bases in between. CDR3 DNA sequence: TGCGCCAGCAGCCAACAGGGTAACTATGGCTACACCTTC. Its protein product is CASSQQGNYGYTF.

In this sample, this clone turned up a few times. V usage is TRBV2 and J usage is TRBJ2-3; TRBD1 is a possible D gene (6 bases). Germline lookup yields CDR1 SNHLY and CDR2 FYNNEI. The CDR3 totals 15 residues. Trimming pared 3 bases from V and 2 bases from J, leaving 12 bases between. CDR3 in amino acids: CASSEGQRFTDTQYF. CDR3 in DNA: TGTGCCAGCAGTGAGGGACAAAGATTCACAGATACGCAGTATTTT.

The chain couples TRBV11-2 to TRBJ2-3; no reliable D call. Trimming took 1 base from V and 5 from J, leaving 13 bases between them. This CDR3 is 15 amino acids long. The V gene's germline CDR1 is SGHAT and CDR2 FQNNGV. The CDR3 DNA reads TGTGCCAGCAGCTTAGTTGGTGGGAAAGGAGATACGCAGTATTTT. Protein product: CASSLVGGKGDTQYF.

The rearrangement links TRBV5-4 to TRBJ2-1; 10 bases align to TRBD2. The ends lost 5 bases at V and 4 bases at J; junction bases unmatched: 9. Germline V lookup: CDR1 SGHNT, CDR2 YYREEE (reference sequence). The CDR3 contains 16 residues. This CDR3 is CASRPGTSVGYNEQFF. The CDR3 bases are TGTGCCAGCAGACCCGGGACTAGCGTAGGTTACAATGAGCAGTTCTTC. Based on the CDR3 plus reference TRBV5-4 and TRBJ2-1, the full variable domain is ETGVTQSPTHLIKTRGQQVTLRCSSQSGHNTVSWYQQALGQGPQFIFQYYREEENGRGNFPPRFSGLQFPNYSSELNVNALELDDSALYLCASRPGTSVGYNEQFFGPGTRLTVL.

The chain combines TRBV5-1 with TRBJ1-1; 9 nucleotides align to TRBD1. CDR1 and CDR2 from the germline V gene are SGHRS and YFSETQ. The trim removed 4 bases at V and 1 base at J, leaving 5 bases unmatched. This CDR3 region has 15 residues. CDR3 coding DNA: TGCGCCAGCAGCCCGGGACAGGGAAAGAACACTGAAGCTTTCTTT. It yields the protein CASSPGQGKNTEAFF.

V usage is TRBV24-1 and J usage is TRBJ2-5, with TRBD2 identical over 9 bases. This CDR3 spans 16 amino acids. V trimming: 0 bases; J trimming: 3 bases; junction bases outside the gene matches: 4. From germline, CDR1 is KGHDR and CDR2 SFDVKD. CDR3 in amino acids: CATSDLGGGDKETQYF. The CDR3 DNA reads TGTGCCACCAGTGATTTGGGCGGGGGGGATAAAGAGACCCAGTACTTC.

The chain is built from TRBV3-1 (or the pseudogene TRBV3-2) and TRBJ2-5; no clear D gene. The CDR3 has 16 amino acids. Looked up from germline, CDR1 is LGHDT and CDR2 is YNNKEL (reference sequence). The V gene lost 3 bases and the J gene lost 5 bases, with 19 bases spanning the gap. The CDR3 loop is CASSQSDQSPGETQYF. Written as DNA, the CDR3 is TGTGCCAGCAGCCAGTCTGATCAATCGCCCGGGGAGACCCAGTACTTC.

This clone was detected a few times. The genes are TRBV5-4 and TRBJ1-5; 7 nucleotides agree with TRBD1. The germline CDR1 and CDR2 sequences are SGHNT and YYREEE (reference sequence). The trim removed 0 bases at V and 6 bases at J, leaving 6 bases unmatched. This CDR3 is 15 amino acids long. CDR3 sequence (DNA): TGTGCCAGCAGCTTGGGAACAGGGGCGGGTCAGCCCCAGCATTTT. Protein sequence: CASSLGTGAGQPQHF.

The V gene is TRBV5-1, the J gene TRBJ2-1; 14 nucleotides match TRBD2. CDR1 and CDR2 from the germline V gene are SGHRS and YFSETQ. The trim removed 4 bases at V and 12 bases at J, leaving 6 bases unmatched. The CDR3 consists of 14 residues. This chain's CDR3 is CASSEPTSGGGQFF. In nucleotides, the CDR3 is TGCGCCAGCAGCGAACCGACTAGCGGGGGGGGGCAGTTCTTC.

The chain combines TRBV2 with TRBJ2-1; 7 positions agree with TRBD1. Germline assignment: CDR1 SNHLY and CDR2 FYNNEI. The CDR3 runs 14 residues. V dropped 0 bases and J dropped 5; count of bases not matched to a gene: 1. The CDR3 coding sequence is TGTGCCAGCAGTGAAGCAAGGGGGCACAATGAGCAGTTCTTC. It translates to CASSEARGHNEQFF. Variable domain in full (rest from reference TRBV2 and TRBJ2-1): EPEVTQTPSHQVTQMGQEVILRCVPISNHLYFYWYRQILGQKVEFLVSFYNNEISEKSEIFDDQFSVERPDGSNFTLKIRSTKLEDSAMYFCASSEARGHNEQFFGPGTRLTVL.

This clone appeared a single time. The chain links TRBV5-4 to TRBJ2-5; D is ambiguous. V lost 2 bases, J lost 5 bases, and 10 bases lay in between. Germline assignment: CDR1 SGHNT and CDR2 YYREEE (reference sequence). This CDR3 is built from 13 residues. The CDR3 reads CASSFLIRETQYF. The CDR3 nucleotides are TGTGCCAGCAGCTTCCTCATTCGGGAGACCCAGTACTTC.

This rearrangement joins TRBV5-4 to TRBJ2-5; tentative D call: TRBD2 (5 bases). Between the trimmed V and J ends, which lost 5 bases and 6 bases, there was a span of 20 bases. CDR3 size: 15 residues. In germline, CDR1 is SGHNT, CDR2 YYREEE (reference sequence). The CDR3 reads CASSHAGSSPKTQYF. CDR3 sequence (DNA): TGTGCCAGCAGTCACGCGGGCAGCTCTCCGAAGACCCAGTACTTC.

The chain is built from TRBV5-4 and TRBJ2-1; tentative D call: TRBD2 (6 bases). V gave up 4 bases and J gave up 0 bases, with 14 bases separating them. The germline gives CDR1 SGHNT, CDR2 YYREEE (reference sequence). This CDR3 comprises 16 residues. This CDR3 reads CASSAGGASSYNEQFF. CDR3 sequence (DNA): TGTGCCAGCAGCGCCGGCGGGGCGAGCTCCTACAATGAGCAGTTCTTC.

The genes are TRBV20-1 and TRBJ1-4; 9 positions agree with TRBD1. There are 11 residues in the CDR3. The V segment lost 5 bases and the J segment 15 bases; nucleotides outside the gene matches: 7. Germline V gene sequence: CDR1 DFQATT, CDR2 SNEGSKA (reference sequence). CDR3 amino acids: CSAGSGQGVFF. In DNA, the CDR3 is TGCAGTGCTGGATCGGGACAGGGCGTGTTTTTT.

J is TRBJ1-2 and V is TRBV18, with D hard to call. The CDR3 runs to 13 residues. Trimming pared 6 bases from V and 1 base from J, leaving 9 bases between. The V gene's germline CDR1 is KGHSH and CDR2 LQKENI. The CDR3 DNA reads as TGTGCCAGCTCGGACCGGGATAACTATGGCTACACCTTC. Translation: CASSDRDNYGYTF.

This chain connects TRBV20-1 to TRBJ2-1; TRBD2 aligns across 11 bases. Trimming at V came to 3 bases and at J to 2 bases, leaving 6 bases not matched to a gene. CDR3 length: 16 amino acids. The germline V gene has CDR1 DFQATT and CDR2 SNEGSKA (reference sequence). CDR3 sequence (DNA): TGCAGTGCTAGTAGCAAGGGACTAGCGGCCTACAATGAGCAGTTCTTC. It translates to CSASSKGLAAYNEQFF.

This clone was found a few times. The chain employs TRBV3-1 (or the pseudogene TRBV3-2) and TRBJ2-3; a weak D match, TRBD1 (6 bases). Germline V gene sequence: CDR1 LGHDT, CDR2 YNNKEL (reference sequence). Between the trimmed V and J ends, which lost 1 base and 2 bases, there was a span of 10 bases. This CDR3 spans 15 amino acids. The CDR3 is CASSQAGTYTDTQYF. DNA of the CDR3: TGTGCCAGCAGCCAAGCCGGGACATACACAGATACGCAGTATTTT.

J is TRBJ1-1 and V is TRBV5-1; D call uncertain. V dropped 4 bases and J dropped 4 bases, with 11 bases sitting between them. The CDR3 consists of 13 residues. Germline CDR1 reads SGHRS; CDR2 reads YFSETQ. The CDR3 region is CASSKSTGTEAFF. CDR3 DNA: TGCGCCAGCAGCAAATCTACGGGCACTGAAGCTTTCTTT.

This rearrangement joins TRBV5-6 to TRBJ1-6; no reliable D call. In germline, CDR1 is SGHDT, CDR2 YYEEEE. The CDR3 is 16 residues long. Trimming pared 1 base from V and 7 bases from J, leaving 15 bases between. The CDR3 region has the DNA TGTGCCAGCAGCTTGAGCTGGGATCTCGGCAATTCACCCCTCCACTTT. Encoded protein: CASSLSWDLGNSPLHF.

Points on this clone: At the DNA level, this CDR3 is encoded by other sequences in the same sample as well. The CDR3 coding sequence is TGTGCCAGCAGCTTCAGTGGGGGGTCCTACAATGAGCAGTTCTTC. It encodes CASSFSGGSYNEQFF. This chain uses TRBV7-3 with TRBJ2-1; a possible D gene is TRBD2 (6 bases). V shed 3 bases and J shed 1 base, with 10 bases lying between them. CDR3 length: 15 residues. Germline CDR1 and CDR2: SGHTA and FQGTGA.